The source of this T cell receptor (beta chain) is a study of blood T cell repertoires in COVID-19. The wider study: COVID-19 samples collected from the United States, Italy and Spain covered acute and convalescent phases.

Clones were read by immunoSEQ multiplex PCR, and TCRdb kept only the in-frame ones, dropping some. The table has about 160,000 clones, over 65% seen once. Across roughly 25 US areas, participants ranged in age from 18 to 89 years. Germline V lookup: CDR1 ENHRY, CDR2 SYGVKD. V lost 5 bases to trimming and J lost 0 bases; unmatched junction nucleotides: 7. This CDR3 contains 16 residues. The chain joins TRBV10-3 to TRBJ2-3; 8 positions agree with TRBD1. Sequencing used PBMCs or T cells enriched from blood (not recorded which). The clonotype originates from a woman in her 50s who had recovered from COVID-19. CDR3: CAISPNQGASTDTQYF. In nucleotides, the CDR3 is TGTGCCATCAGTCCGAACCAGGGGGCGAGCACAGATACGCAGTATTTT.